The clone carrying this T cell receptor (beta chain) came up a few times. The repertoire was sequenced with immunoSEQ multiplex PCR; TCRdb's copy has only in-frame clones and lacks some. Of hundreds of thousands of clones in the sample, approximately 90% were seen once. This record belongs to a study of blood T cell repertoires in COVID-19. The V end lost 5 bases, the J end lost 5 bases, and 13 bases lay between the germline ends. Germline assignment: CDR1 LNHDA and CDR2 SQIVND (reference sequence). The length of the CDR3 is 15 residues. The rearrangement joins TRBV19 to TRBJ1-6; TRBD1 might be the D (5 bases). Sequencing was done on a sample of PBMCs or T cells enriched from blood (not recorded which). This TCR was recovered from a woman in her thirties with acute COVID-19. In nucleotides, the CDR3 is TGTGCCAGTAGTGCGCCGGGACTGGATAATTCACCCCTCCACTTT. Translated: CASSAPGLDNSPLHF.